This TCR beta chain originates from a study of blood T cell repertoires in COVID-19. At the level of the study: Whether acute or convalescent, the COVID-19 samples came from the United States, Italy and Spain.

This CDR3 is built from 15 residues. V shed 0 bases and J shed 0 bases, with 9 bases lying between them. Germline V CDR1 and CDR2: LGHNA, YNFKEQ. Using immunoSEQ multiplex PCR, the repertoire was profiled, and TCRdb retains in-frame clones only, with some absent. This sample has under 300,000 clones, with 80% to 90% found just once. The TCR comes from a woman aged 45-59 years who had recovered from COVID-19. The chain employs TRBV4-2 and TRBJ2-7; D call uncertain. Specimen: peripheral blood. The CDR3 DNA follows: TGTGCCAGCAGCCAAGAGGGCACCAGCTCCTACGAGCAGTACTTC. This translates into CASSQEGTSSYEQYF.